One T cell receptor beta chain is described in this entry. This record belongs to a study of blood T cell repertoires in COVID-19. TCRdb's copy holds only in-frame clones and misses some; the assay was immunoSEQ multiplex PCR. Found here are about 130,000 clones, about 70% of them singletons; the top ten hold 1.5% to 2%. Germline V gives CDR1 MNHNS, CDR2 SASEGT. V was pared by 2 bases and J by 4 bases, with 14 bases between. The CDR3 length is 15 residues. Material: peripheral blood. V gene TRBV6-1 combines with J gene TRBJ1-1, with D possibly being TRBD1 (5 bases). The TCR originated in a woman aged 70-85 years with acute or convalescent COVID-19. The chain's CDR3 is CASSEPRPGFTEAFF. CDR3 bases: TGTGCCAGCAGTGAACCCCGGCCAGGGTTCACTGAAGCTTTCTTT.